A single T cell receptor (beta chain) is shown here with its context. This sample is part of a study of human T cells and chemical hapten exposure. As the library was built, unique molecular identifiers were attached to individual cDNA molecules. MiXCR, applied by TCRdb to the RACE reads, yields one record per CDR3 protein. Of roughly 130,000 distinct CDR3 sequences in the sample, approximately 10% were seen once. The CDR3 covers 13 residues. Germline V gene lookup returns CDR1 SQVTM and CDR2 ANQGSEA. V was trimmed by 4 bases and J by 2 bases, leaving 8 bases between them. Sample time point: patch test 3, about 24 weeks after DPC sensitization. Treatment denoted: therapeutic diphenylcyclopropenone sensitization with weekly scalp DPC.

This TCR was sampled from a woman between 50 and 59 years old with alopecia areata. Some clones in this sample may be carry-over from other donors' samples. The source was whole blood, collected in connection with sensitization to the hapten diphenylcyclopropenone (DPC). The chain uses TRBV29-1 and TRBJ2-2; TRBD1 is a possible D gene (5 bases). CDR3 DNA: TGCAGCGTTGGACAGTCTAACACCGGGGAGCTGTTTTTT. Protein sequence: CSVGQSNTGELFF.